A single sample gave rise to the 29 T cell receptor beta chains below, sequenced in a study of breast tumors, draining lymph nodes, adjacent tissues. TCRdb fed the multiplex PCR reads into MiXCR, producing one record per CDR3 protein. The sample has approximately 230,000 distinct CDR3 sequences; less than 40% are singletons. Axillary draining lymph nodes of breast cancer patients supplied the node samples. Source material: axillary lymph node tissue. The origin of the receptors is a female donor with breast cancer. Some clones in this sample may be carry-over from other donors' samples.

Note on this clonotype: Possible read error: a much larger clone is one base away. The chain combines TRBV12-5 with TRBJ2-1, with D possibly being TRBD1 (6 bases). The CDR3 totals 13 residues. Trimming removed 3 bases from V and 9 bases from J, with 12 bases in between. CDR1 is LGHNT, CDR2 FRNRAP, per germline. The CDR3, as DNA: TGTGCTAGTGGTTTCAGAAACAGGGCTGAGCAGTTCTTC. Translating gives CASGFRNRAEQFF. The entire variable domain, with the rest obtained from reference TRBV12-5 and TRBJ2-1, is as follows: DARVTQTPRHKVTEMGQEVTMRCQPILGHNTVFWYRQTMMQGLELLAYFRNRAPLDDSGMPKDRFSAEMPDATLATLKIQPSEPRDSAVYFCASGFRNRAEQFFGPGTRLTVL.

This clonotype was found once. The chain carries TRBV7-9 and TRBJ2-6; TRBD2 agrees at 7 bases. The CDR3 runs to 12 residues. Germline-derived CDR1 and CDR2 are SEHNR and FQNEAQ (reference sequence). After removal of 4 bases from V and 13 bases from J, the junction contained 4 bases not matched to a gene. This CDR3 reads CASSSKAGVLTF. For the CDR3, the DNA is TGTGCCAGCAGCTCCAAAGCGGGAGTCCTGACTTTC.

This clonotype was counted many times. V is TRBV7-9 and J is TRBJ2-1; the D is unclear. V was cut by 0 bases and J by 3 bases, with 9 bases left in between. Germline loops: CDR1 SEHNR, CDR2 FQNEAQ (reference sequence). This CDR3 region has 15 residues. For the CDR3, the DNA is TGTGCCAGCAGCTTAGCGGGAAGCCACTACAATGAGCAGTTCTTC. Translated: CASSLAGSHYNEQFF.

The chain carries TRBV6-1 and TRBJ2-7, with D perhaps given as TRBD1 or TRBD2 (5 bases each). With the DNA end fitting TRBJ2-1 better, the J assignment may be wrong. This CDR3 contains 12 residues. Germline V gene lookup returns CDR1 MNHNS and CDR2 SASEGT. The CDR3 spells CASSQPPGRQFF. DNA for the CDR3: TGTGCCAGCAGTCAACCCCCGGGACGCCAGTTCTTC.

This clonotype was seen many times. V and J are TRBV14 and TRBJ2-5, with D perhaps TRBD2 (5 bases). This CDR3 spans 15 amino acids. V was cut by 1 base and J by 2 bases, with 11 bases left in between. Germline CDR1 is SGHDN and CDR2 is FVKESK. CDR3 protein: CASSQVRWTQETQYF. The CDR3 DNA sequence: TGTGCCAGCAGCCAAGTTCGCTGGACTCAAGAGACCCAGTACTTC.

The V and J genes are TRBV7-8 and TRBJ2-1, with 8 bases fitting TRBD2. Trimming took 5 bases from V and 4 from J; bases not matched to a gene: 10. This CDR3 region has 16 residues. Germline V gene lookup returns CDR1 SGHVS and CDR2 FQNEAQ. In nucleotides, the CDR3 is TGTGCCAGCAGCCCAGGCGGGGGGTCCCGTTACAATGAGCAGTTCTTC. The encoded protein is CASSPGGGSRYNEQFF.

The chain has TRBV13 and TRBJ1-2; TRBD1 agrees at 7 bases. Germline loops: CDR1 PRHDT, CDR2 FYEKMQ (reference sequence). Germline trimming cut 6 bases from V and 8 bases from J; bases unmatched to any gene: 9. The CDR3 loop spans 13 amino acids. CDR3: CASSLTGLGGYTF. In nucleotides, the CDR3 is TGTGCCAGCAGTTTGACAGGGCTCGGGGGCTACACCTTC. Supplemented by reference TRBV13 and TRBJ1-2, the full variable domain reads AAGVIQSPRHLIKEKRETATLKCYPIPRHDTVYWYQQGPGQDPQFLISFYEKMQSDKGSIPDRFSAQQFSDYHSELNMSSLELGDSALYFCASSLTGLGGYTFGSGTRLTVV.

This clonotype occurred many times. This chain links TRBV7-2 with TRBJ1-6; no clear D gene. The CDR3 runs to 13 residues. Trimming took off 3 bases at V and 13 bases at J, with 13 bases between the two ends. Germline V gives CDR1 SGHTA, CDR2 FQGNSA. CDR3 bases: TGTGCCAGCAGCTTCCAGGACCTGGAGCCCCTCCACTTT. Translating gives CASSFQDLEPLHF. Combining the CDR3 with reference TRBV7-2 and TRBJ1-6 gives the whole variable domain GAGVSQSPSNKVTEKGKDVELRCDPISGHTALYWYRQSLGQGLEFLIYFQGNSAPDKSGLPSDRFSAERTGGSVSTLTIQRTQQEDSAVYLCASSFQDLEPLHFGNGTRLTVT.

This clonotype was found many times. A read error may be the cause here, since a much bigger clone is one base away. The CDR3 coding sequence is TGCAGTGCTACGGCAGAACAAGAGACCCCGTACTTC. As protein: CSATAEQETPYF. The V call is TRBV20-1, the J call TRBJ2-5; no firm D call. Germline V CDR1 and CDR2: DFQATT, SNEGSKA (reference sequence). This CDR3 contains 12 residues.

This clonotype has ten or more counts. The V gene is TRBV11-2, the J gene TRBJ1-2; D is ambiguous. In germline, CDR1 is SGHAT, CDR2 FQNNGV. This CDR3 comprises 15 residues. Trimming took 5 bases from V and 1 from J, leaving 14 bases between them. In DNA form, the CDR3 reads TGTGCCAGCAGCCAAGACCCGGACGATAACTATGGCTACACCTTC. Translated, it gives CASSQDPDDNYGYTF.

CDR3 region: CASTTASGANVLTF. In DNA, the CDR3 is TGTGCCAGCACCACGGCATCTGGGGCCAACGTCCTGACTTTC. The chain links TRBV6-2 or TRBV6-3 to TRBJ2-6, with D unclear. The V end lost 7 bases, the J end lost 1 base, and 8 bases lay between the germline ends. The germline CDR1 and CDR2 sequences are MNHEY and SVGEGT. The CDR3 totals 14 residues.

Note on this clonotype: A clone one base away is much larger, so this may be a read error. The rearrangement links TRBV4-1 to TRBJ2-1, with TRBD2 matching over 10 bases. From germline, CDR1 is MGHRA and CDR2 YSYEKL. This CDR3 has 15 amino acids. The CDR3 DNA follows: TGTGCCAGCAGCAATGAGGGACTAGCGAGCATTGAGCAGTTCTTC. Its protein is CASSNEGLASIEQFF.

This clonotype was counted between two and nine times. Given a much more abundant clone one base away, this may be a read error. The genes are TRBV5-1 and TRBJ1-5; TRBD1 aligns across 8 bases. CDR1 and CDR2 from the germline V gene are SGHRS and YFSETQ. CDR3 size: 14 residues. The CDR3 coding sequence is TGCGCCAGCAGCTCCTCAGGGGGCGGTCAGTCCCAGCATTTT. Its translation: CASSSSGGGQSQHF.

This clonotype has more than one count but fewer than ten. A much larger clonotype is one base distant, so this may be a read error. CDR3 coding DNA: TGTGCCAGCAGGCCGACAGGGGCCTCTCTCGAGCAGTACTTC. Amino acids: CASRPTGASLEQYF. The rearrangement joins TRBV6-6 to TRBJ2-7, with TRBD1 matching over 8 bases. This CDR3 has 14 amino acids. V lost 6 bases, J lost 6 bases, and 10 bases stayed unmatched. Germline CDR1 and CDR2: MNHNY and SVGAGI (reference sequence).

Concerning this clonotype: A read error may account for a junction end that differs from germline. The genes are TRBV20-1 and TRBJ2-1, with TRBD2 matching 13 bases. The germline gives CDR1 DFQATT, CDR2 SNEGSKA (reference sequence). This CDR3 has 15 amino acids. The CDR3 DNA is TGCGGTGCCCAAACTAGCGGGGGGGCGCACAATGAGCAGTTCTTC. Protein sequence: CGAQTSGGAHNEQFF.

Ten or more counts support this clonotype. The chain couples TRBV5-6 to TRBJ1-5; a possible D gene is TRBD1 (5 bases). The CDR3 loop spans 15 amino acids. V was shortened by 0 bases and J by 7 bases, with 14 bases between the two germline ends. Per the germline V gene, CDR1 is SGHDT and CDR2 is YYEEEE. The CDR3 spells CASSLGGISTQPQHF. Here the CDR3 DNA reads TGTGCCAGCAGCTTGGGGGGCATCAGCACCCAGCCCCAGCATTTT.

The sample holds a few counts of this clonotype. The chain has TRBV27 and TRBJ1-3; 8 positions agree with TRBD1. V lost 5 bases, J lost 0 bases, and 3 bases stayed unmatched. Looked up from germline, CDR1 is MNHEY and CDR2 is SMNVEV (reference sequence). This CDR3 has 15 amino acids. The CDR3 bases are TGTGCCAGCAGTAGGGGACAGGACTCTGGAAACACCATATATTTT. It yields the protein CASSRGQDSGNTIYF.

In this sample, this clonotype turned up many times. This rearrangement joins TRBV20-1 to TRBJ1-5, with 12 bases identical to TRBD1. Trimming cost V 1 base and J 5 bases; bases outside gene matches: 15. Germline V gene sequence: CDR1 DFQATT, CDR2 SNEGSKA (reference sequence). The CDR3 runs 19 residues. CDR3 protein: CSARANYRDRGLYDQPQHF. The CDR3 nucleotides read TGCAGTGCTAGAGCGAACTACCGGGACAGGGGGCTATATGATCAGCCCCAGCATTTT.

V usage is TRBV29-1 and J usage is TRBJ1-2, with 7 bases matching TRBD1. Germline CDR1 and CDR2: SQVTM and ANQGSEA. Germline trimming cut 7 bases from V and 3 bases from J; bases unmatched to any gene: 8. CDR3 length equals 13 residues. CDR3 nucleotides: TGCAGCGCTCGACAGGGTCGGGACTATGGCTACACCTTC. It encodes CSARQGRDYGYTF.

This clonotype was counted at least ten times. This chain joins TRBV12-3 or TRBV12-4 and TRBJ1-2; D may be TRBD1 (6 bases). The germline V and J ends were trimmed by 1 base and 4 bases, with 10 bases remaining between them. The CDR3 spans 14 residues. The CDR3 sequence is CASSLEGVVYGYTF. CDR3 in DNA: TGTGCCAGCAGTTTAGAGGGGGTGGTCTATGGCTACACCTTC.

The CDR3 is CSARGDTEAFF. CDR3 nucleotides: TGCAGTGCTCGGGGGGACACTGAAGCTTTCTTT. The genes are TRBV20-1 and TRBJ1-1; TRBD1 is a possible D gene (5 bases). The CDR3 totals 11 residues. V shed 5 bases and J shed 3 bases, with 7 bases lying between them. Germline V CDR1 and CDR2: DFQATT, SNEGSKA (reference sequence).

J is TRBJ2-3 and V is TRBV5-5; 10 bases are a match to TRBD1. V lost 4 bases to trimming and J lost 4 bases; unmatched junction nucleotides: 12. Germline V CDR1 and CDR2: SGHKS, YYEKEE (reference sequence). The length of the CDR3 is 17 residues. The CDR3 nucleotides are TGTGCCAGCAGCCCGATGCTGACAGGGGGCTCGCCAGATACGCAGTATTTT. It codes for CASSPMLTGGSPDTQYF.

V gene TRBV7-4 combines with J gene TRBJ1-5; no clear D gene. The CDR3 runs 15 residues. Between the trimmed V and J ends, which lost 4 bases and 3 bases, there was a span of 13 bases. Germline CDR1 and CDR2: SGHVT and SQSDAQ. CDR3 sequence reads: CASSSYGGFNQPQHF. The CDR3 bases are TGTGCCAGCAGCTCCTACGGTGGGTTCAATCAGCCCCAGCATTTT.

This clonotype was seen at least ten times. The chain carries TRBV5-8 and TRBJ2-2; TRBD2 matches at 11 bases. The CDR3 runs to 16 residues. CDR1 and CDR2 from the germline V gene are SGHTS and YDEGEE. The V gene end was trimmed by 0 bases and the J gene end by 5 bases; junction bases not matched to a gene: 3. CDR3 protein: CASSLASGGRTGELFF. Here the CDR3 DNA reads TGTGCCAGCAGCTTGGCTAGCGGGGGGCGTACCGGGGAGCTGTTTTTT.

The rearrangement joins TRBV6-1 to TRBJ2-7; D gene ambiguous. The CDR3 totals 13 residues. V lost 7 bases and J 1 base, leaving 11 bases between the germline ends. From germline, CDR1 is MNHNS and CDR2 SASEGT. The chain's CDR3 is CASTWSSSYEQYF. In DNA form, the CDR3 reads TGTGCCAGCACCTGGTCTAGTTCCTACGAGCAGTACTTC.

Regarding this clonotype: Just one base apart from a much larger clone, this may be a read error. The V call is TRBV11-2, the J call TRBJ2-1; D is undetermined. The V end lost 2 bases, the J end lost 0 bases, and 14 bases lay between the germline ends. The CDR3 extends over 17 amino acids. Germline lookup yields CDR1 SGHAT and CDR2 FQNNGV. CDR3 in amino acids: CASSLTPRPGSYNEQFF. CDR3 DNA sequence: TGTGCCAGCAGCTTAACCCCTCGACCAGGCTCCTACAATGAGCAGTTCTTC. The full variable domain, its missing parts supplied by reference TRBV11-2 and TRBJ2-1, is EAGVAQSPRYKIIEKRQSVAFWCNPISGHATLYWYQQILGQGPKLLIQFQNNGVVDDSQLPKDRFSAERLKGVDSTLKIQPAKLEDSAVYLCASSLTPRPGSYNEQFFGPGTRLTVL.

The V call is TRBV24-1, the J call TRBJ2-1; 12 bases align to TRBD2. The junction had 6 bases not matched to a gene; V was cut back by 1 base and J by 6 bases. This CDR3 spans 17 amino acids. Germline V gives CDR1 KGHDR, CDR2 SFDVKD. CDR3 region: CATSDLKPSGRANEQFF. In DNA, the CDR3 is TGTGCCACCAGTGATTTAAAGCCTAGCGGGAGGGCCAATGAGCAGTTCTTC.

This clonotype has ten or more counts. Here the CDR3 DNA reads TGTGCCACCAGCAGAGATCTAGCATCCGAGACCCAGTACTTC. Encoded protein: CATSRDLASETQYF. V usage is TRBV15 and J usage is TRBJ2-5; the D gene is possibly TRBD2 (5 bases). Germline loops: CDR1 LNHNV, CDR2 YYDKDF (reference sequence). The CDR3 has 14 residues. Trimming took 0 bases from V and 5 from J, leaving 10 bases between them.

This clonotype was seen ten or more times. The J gene is TRBJ1-5, the V gene TRBV19; 9 nucleotides match TRBD1. J was trimmed by 0 bases and V by 7 bases; bases with no gene match: 10. This CDR3 comprises 17 residues. CDR1 is LNHDA, CDR2 SQIVND, per germline (reference sequence). The CDR3 sequence: CASKEWTGDYSNQPQHF. The CDR3 bases are TGTGCCAGTAAGGAGTGGACAGGGGATTATAGCAATCAGCCCCAGCATTTT.